Below, one T cell receptor beta chain is given with its context. V shed 0 bases and J shed 6 bases, with 9 bases lying between them. The CDR3 spans 13 residues. Germline V CDR1 and CDR2: SGHNT, YENEEA. These data belong to a study of blood T cell repertoires in COVID-19. Study in general: The samples span acute and convalescent COVID-19 from the United States, Italy and Spain.

In the study's own analysis: Nucleated cell number was recorded as an estimate derived from reference gene primer amplification. Sequencing used immunoSEQ multiplex PCR; TCRdb keeps in-frame clones, though not all of them. V and J calls and clone size follow that table, whereas D and trimming were derived from the DNA. The repertoire holds about 160,000 clones, with about four fifths as singletons. The chain is built from TRBV11-3 and TRBJ2-7; D unresolved. The source is a man in his 60s with active or convalescent COVID-19. Sequenced input: peripheral blood. CDR3 amino acids: CASSLEEAGEQYF. The CDR3 DNA is TGTGCCAGCAGCTTAGAAGAGGCCGGCGAGCAGTACTTC.